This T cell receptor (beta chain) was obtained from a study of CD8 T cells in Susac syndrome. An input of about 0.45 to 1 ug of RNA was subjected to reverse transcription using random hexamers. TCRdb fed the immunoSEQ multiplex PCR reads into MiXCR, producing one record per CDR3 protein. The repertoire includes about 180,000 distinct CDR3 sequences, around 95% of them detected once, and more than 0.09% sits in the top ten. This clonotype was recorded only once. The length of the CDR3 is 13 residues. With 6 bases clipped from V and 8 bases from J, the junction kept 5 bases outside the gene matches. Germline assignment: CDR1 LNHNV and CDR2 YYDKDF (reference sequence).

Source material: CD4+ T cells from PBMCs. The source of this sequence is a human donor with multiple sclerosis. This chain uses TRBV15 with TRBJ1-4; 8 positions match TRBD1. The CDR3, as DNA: TGTGCCACCAGGATGACAGGGGCGGAAAAACTGTTTTTT. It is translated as CATRMTGAEKLFF.